This T cell receptor beta chain was found in a study of blood T cell repertoires in COVID-19. Germline CDR1 reads SNHLY; CDR2 reads FYNNEI. There are 14 residues in the CDR3. The trim removed 7 bases at V and 7 bases at J, leaving 6 bases unmatched. Using immunoSEQ multiplex PCR, the repertoire was profiled, and TCRdb retains in-frame clones only, with some absent. Among some 320,000 clones listed, about nine tenths were seen once. For recovered donors of Cohort 3, there were two negative PCRs, clearance, or symptom resolution. The source of this sequence is a man aged 60 to 75 who had recovered from COVID-19. Sequenced sample: PBMCs or T cells enriched from blood (not recorded which). This chain links TRBV2 with TRBJ2-1; 11 nucleotides line up with TRBD2. CDR3 sequence reads: CASTGTSGLNEQFF. CDR3 in DNA: TGTGCCAGCACCGGGACTAGCGGCCTTAATGAGCAGTTCTTC.